Listed below are T cell receptor beta chains from one sample, sequenced in a study of blood T cell repertoires in COVID-19. The method was immunoSEQ multiplex PCR; TCRdb's version includes in-frame clones alone and lacks a portion of them. The sample lists 250,000 to 300,000 clones; approximately 88% were seen once. The sample consisted of peripheral blood. The source of these receptors is a woman in her 70s with COVID-19, enrolled during active disease. Each CDR3 is given with its conserved first and last residue. The D gene is left open where the match is weak. Expanded clones get a size class; other rows say once, few or many, or leave the size out.

CDR3aa	CDR3nt	d_gene	j_gene	v_gene	abundance
CASSPINYVGSGNEQFF	TGTGCCAGCAGCCCGATAAACTATGTCGGAAGTGGGAATGAGCAGTTCTTC	-	TRBJ2-1	TRBV3-1/TRBV3-2	-
CASSEYTQAPGNTIYF	TGTGCCAGCAGCGAGTACACACAGGCTCCTGGAAACACCATATATTTT	-	TRBJ1-3	TRBV9	-
CASSLSRGNEQFF	TGTGCCAGCAGTTTATCGCGGGGTAATGAGCAGTTCTTC	-	TRBJ2-1	TRBV27	once
CASSLVTGVTEAFF	TGCGCCAGCAGCTTGGTAACAGGGGTAACTGAAGCTTTCTTT	TRBD1	TRBJ1-1	TRBV5-1	-
CASSPFTGTEKLFF	TGTGCCAGCTCACCATTCACAGGGACCGAAAAACTGTTTTTT	-	TRBJ1-4	TRBV18	-
CASSSMMRYEQYF	TGTGCCAGCAGCAGCATGATGAGATACGAGCAGTACTTC	-	TRBJ2-7	TRBV7-2	-
CASSNQGGQTEAFF	TGTGCCAGCAGCAACCAGGGAGGGCAGACTGAAGCTTTCTTT	-	TRBJ1-1	TRBV3-1/TRBV3-2	-
CASSYTGTSHNEQFF	TGTGCCAGCAGCTACACCGGGACTAGCCACAATGAGCAGTTCTTC	TRBD2	TRBJ2-1	TRBV3-1/TRBV3-2	-
CASSPINRGGGYTF	TGTGCCAGCAGCCCGATAAACAGGGGAGGAGGCTACACCTTC	TRBD1	TRBJ1-2	TRBV3-1/TRBV3-2	-
CSVEGTHDKAISTDTQYF	TGCAGCGTTGAAGGGACTCACGATAAGGCCATATCCACAGATACGCAGTATTTT	-	TRBJ2-3	TRBV29-1	few
CASSLLGLRETQYF	TGTGCCAGCAGCCTACTGGGACTTCGAGAGACCCAGTACTTC	-	TRBJ2-5	TRBV7-2	-
CASSLRGRGQETQYF	TGTGCCAGCAGCTTAAGGGGTAGGGGGCAAGAGACCCAGTACTTC	-	TRBJ2-5	TRBV11-2	-
CASSYRRIQETQYF	TGTGCCAGCAGTTACCGGAGGATTCAAGAGACCCAGTACTTC	-	TRBJ2-5	TRBV28	-
CASSKGSSGSENEQFF	TGTGCCAGCAGTAAGGGGTCTAGCGGGAGCGAAAATGAGCAGTTCTTC	TRBD2	TRBJ2-1	TRBV7-9	-
CASSSTGGGADTQYF	TGTGCCAGCAGCTCAACGGGGGGAGGGGCAGATACGCAGTATTTT	TRBD2	TRBJ2-3	TRBV11-2	-
CASSSGQGGNGYTF	TGTGCCAGCTCATCGGGACAGGGCGGGAATGGCTACACCTTC	TRBD1	TRBJ1-2	TRBV18	-
CATSSQGSTDTQYF	TGTGCCACCAGCAGTCAGGGAAGCACAGATACGCAGTATTTT	-	TRBJ2-3	TRBV15	-
CATRTGGPPLHF	TGTGCTACCAGGACAGGGGGTCCCCCCCTCCACTTT	TRBD1	TRBJ1-6	TRBV18	-
CASSPGTGSMGNQPQHF	TGCGCCAGCAGCCCCGGGACAGGGAGTATGGGCAATCAGCCCCAGCATTTT	TRBD1	TRBJ1-5	TRBV5-1	-
CASSQNPGQSNQETQYF	TGTGCCAGCAGCCAAAATCCAGGACAGAGCAACCAAGAGACCCAGTACTTC	-	TRBJ2-5	TRBV28	-
CASSLEWGANYGYTF	TGTGCCAGCAGCTTGGAGTGGGGAGCTAACTATGGCTACACCTTC	-	TRBJ1-2	TRBV5-5	-
CASSAPQVSETQYF	TGTGCCAGCAGTGCTCCTCAGGTATCAGAGACCCAGTACTTC	-	TRBJ2-5	TRBV25-1	-
CASSQDAGETQYF	TGTGCCAGCAGCCAAGATGCGGGGGAGACCCAGTACTTC	-	TRBJ2-5	TRBV3-1/TRBV3-2	-
CASSPSGATGELFF	TGTGCCAGCAGCCCCAGCGGAGCGACCGGGGAGCTGTTTTTT	-	TRBJ2-2	TRBV9	-
CASSQIGYSEGGYNEQFF	TGTGCCAGTAGTCAAATAGGCTATAGTGAGGGTGGCTACAATGAGCAGTTCTTC	-	TRBJ2-1	TRBV19	-
CASSPATSGSSSGELFF	TGTGCCAGCTCACCAGCGACTAGCGGGAGTAGTAGCGGGGAGCTGTTTTTT	TRBD2	TRBJ2-2	TRBV18	few
CASRPGLASTYEQYF	TGTGCCAGCAGGCCGGGACTAGCGTCCACCTACGAGCAGTACTTC	TRBD2	TRBJ2-7	TRBV2	-
CASSPQGSSYNSPLHF	TGTGCCAGCAGCCCACAGGGGAGTTCTTATAATTCACCCCTCCACTTT	TRBD1	TRBJ1-6	TRBV6-6	-
CASSEPPRGQPQHF	TGTGCCAGCAGCGAACCGCCGCGGGGTCAGCCCCAGCATTTT	-	TRBJ1-5	TRBV2	-
CASRRGGANEKLFF	TGTGCCAGCAGACGCGGGGGGGCTAATGAAAAACTGTTTTTT	-	TRBJ1-4	TRBV28	-
CASSPMSSGSSYEQYF	TGTGCCAGCTCACCCATGTCCAGCGGGAGTTCCTACGAGCAGTACTTC	TRBD2	TRBJ2-7	TRBV18	-